The clone carrying this T cell receptor beta chain was recorded a few times. Its antigen is not known. The data derive from a study of cytomegalovirus exposure and HLA in healthy donors. Study-level findings and limits: Rare TCR sequences dominated, though some public TCRs recurred in many donors. One variant, a missense change in DCLRE1C, was linked in a later analysis to TCR beta V- and J-gene trimming. Some segments of the V type, notably TRBV6-2 and TRBV6-3, were excluded as indistinguishable.

The CDR3 sequence is 13 residues long. V was trimmed by 5 bases and J by 0 bases, leaving 7 bases between them. Germline V gene lookup returns CDR1 MNHNY and CDR2 SVGAGI (reference sequence). PCR amplification relied on 60 Vbeta primers (plus 13 Jbeta primers). Using immunoSEQ multiplex PCR, the repertoire was profiled, and TCRdb retains in-frame clones only, with some absent. The sample includes under 90,000 clones, around 78% seen only once; the top ten take roughly 3.5%. The clonotype comes from a man aged 40-55 years in good health and CMV-seronegative. The genes are TRBV6-6 and TRBJ1-1; D is unclear. Sequenced input: PBMCs. The CDR3 protein is CASSRTLNTEAFF. The CDR3 coding sequence is TGTGCCAGCAGTCGTACACTGAACACTGAAGCTTTCTTT.